Listed below are T cell receptor beta chains from one sample, sequenced in a study of blood T cell repertoires in COVID-19. TCRdb's table, derived via immunoSEQ multiplex PCR, lists solely in-frame clones and lacks some. The repertoire includes 300,000 to 350,000 clones, roughly 90% of them detected once, and 3.5% to 4.5% sits in the top ten. The specimen was PBMCs or T cells enriched from blood (not recorded which). The origin of the receptors is a woman between 18 and 29 years old with acute COVID-19. Both conserved end residues are part of each CDR3. The order of the fields is V gene, D gene, J gene, clone size, CDR3 protein, CDR3 DNA. A D gene is named only where the DNA matches it firmly. Clone size is given for some rows only: seen once, a few or many times, or a class if the clone is expanded.

v_gene: TRBV30
d_gene: -
j_gene: TRBJ2-4
abundance: -
CDR3aa: CAWKSQGKNIQYF
CDR3nt: TGTGCCTGGAAGTCCCAGGGCAAAAACATTCAGTACTTC

v_gene: TRBV7-3
d_gene: TRBD2
j_gene: TRBJ2-1
abundance: once
CDR3aa: CASSLTPPTSGHPHNEQFF
CDR3nt: TGTGCCAGCAGCTTAACGCCCCCTACTAGCGGGCACCCCCACAATGAGCAGTTCTTC

v_gene: TRBV13
d_gene: TRBD1
j_gene: TRBJ1-2
abundance: -
CDR3aa: CASSSRTGGNGYTF
CDR3nt: TGTGCCAGCAGCTCCAGGACAGGGGGCAATGGCTACACCTTC

v_gene: TRBV5-1
d_gene: -
j_gene: TRBJ2-2
abundance: -
CDR3aa: CASSLLRRDRNTGELFF
CDR3nt: TGCGCCAGCAGCTTGCTGCGGCGGGACAGAAACACCGGGGAGCTGTTTTTT

v_gene: TRBV6-2/TRBV6-3
d_gene: TRBD1
j_gene: TRBJ1-1
abundance: -
CDR3aa: CASSTGGNTEAFF
CDR3nt: TGTGCCAGCAGTACAGGGGGCAACACTGAAGCTTTCTTT

v_gene: TRBV11-2
d_gene: -
j_gene: TRBJ1-1
abundance: -
CDR3aa: CASRYRNTEAFF
CDR3nt: TGTGCCAGCCGCTATCGGAACACTGAAGCTTTCTTT

v_gene: TRBV3-1/TRBV3-2
d_gene: -
j_gene: TRBJ2-3
abundance: -
CDR3aa: CASSSRGADTQYF
CDR3nt: TGTGCCAGCAGCTCCAGGGGTGCAGATACGCAGTATTTT

v_gene: TRBV7-9
d_gene: -
j_gene: TRBJ2-5
abundance: -
CDR3aa: CASSLGQIQETQYF
CDR3nt: TGTGCCAGCAGCTTAGGGCAGATCCAAGAGACCCAGTACTTC

v_gene: TRBV6-1
d_gene: -
j_gene: TRBJ1-2
abundance: -
CDR3aa: CASSEGGAALGYGYTF
CDR3nt: TGTGCCAGCAGTGAAGGTGGGGCGGCCTTGGGCTATGGCTACACCTTC

v_gene: TRBV1
d_gene: -
j_gene: TRBJ1-5
abundance: -
CDR3aa: CTSSQEGQEDQPQHF
CDR3nt: TGCACCAGCAGCCAAGAGGGACAAGAAGATCAGCCCCAGCATTTT

v_gene: TRBV6-5
d_gene: TRBD2
j_gene: TRBJ2-1
abundance: -
CDR3aa: CASRLAGGFDEQFF
CDR3nt: TGTGCCAGCCGCTTAGCGGGAGGATTCGATGAGCAGTTCTTC

v_gene: TRBV27
d_gene: -
j_gene: TRBJ1-1
abundance: -
CDR3aa: CASNPTVGTEAFF
CDR3nt: TGTGCCAGCAATCCGACAGTAGGCACTGAAGCTTTCTTT

v_gene: TRBV19
d_gene: -
j_gene: TRBJ1-6
abundance: -
CDR3aa: CATRRSSYNSPLHF
CDR3nt: TGTGCCACTAGACGGAGCTCCTATAATTCACCCCTCCACTTT

v_gene: TRBV7-8
d_gene: TRBD2
j_gene: TRBJ2-3
abundance: few
CDR3aa: CASSRDLAGGGDTQYF
CDR3nt: TGTGCCAGCAGCCGAGATCTAGCGGGAGGTGGAGATACGCAGTATTTT

v_gene: TRBV10-3
d_gene: TRBD2
j_gene: TRBJ2-1
abundance: -
CDR3aa: CAISGAGVSLNNEQFF
CDR3nt: TGTGCCATCAGTGGCGCGGGAGTGTCTCTAAACAATGAGCAGTTCTTC

v_gene: TRBV6-4
d_gene: TRBD1
j_gene: TRBJ2-1
abundance: -
CDR3aa: CASSERQGRNEQFF
CDR3nt: TGTGCCAGCAGTGAACGACAGGGGAGGAATGAGCAGTTCTTC

v_gene: TRBV28
d_gene: -
j_gene: TRBJ2-7
abundance: -
CDR3aa: CASSSDSSTPYEQYF
CDR3nt: TGTGCCAGCAGTTCCGACAGCTCTACCCCCTACGAGCAGTACTTC

v_gene: TRBV11-1
d_gene: -
j_gene: TRBJ2-2
abundance: once
CDR3aa: CASSFVSNTGELFF
CDR3nt: TGTGCCAGCAGCTTTGTATCGAACACCGGGGAGCTGTTTTTT

v_gene: TRBV19
d_gene: -
j_gene: TRBJ1-2
abundance: -
CDR3aa: CASSPQMVPRGYTF
CDR3nt: TGTGCCAGTAGTCCCCAAATGGTCCCCCGGGGCTACACCTTC

v_gene: TRBV28
d_gene: -
j_gene: TRBJ1-2
abundance: -
CDR3aa: CASVREGGYTF
CDR3nt: TGTGCCAGTGTCAGGGAGGGTGGCTACACCTTC

v_gene: TRBV27
d_gene: -
j_gene: TRBJ2-2
abundance: once
CDR3aa: CASSKQSNTGELFF
CDR3nt: TGTGCCAGCAGTAAACAGAGCAACACCGGGGAGCTGTTTTTT

v_gene: TRBV2
d_gene: -
j_gene: TRBJ1-1
abundance: once
CDR3aa: CASTETDGDTEAFF
CDR3nt: TGTGCCAGCACCGAGACAGATGGGGACACTGAAGCTTTCTTT

v_gene: TRBV29-1
d_gene: TRBD2
j_gene: TRBJ2-7
abundance: few
CDR3aa: CSVWTSSYEQYF
CDR3nt: TGCAGCGTCTGGACTAGCTCCTACGAGCAGTACTTC

v_gene: TRBV7-2
d_gene: -
j_gene: TRBJ2-3
abundance: -
CDR3aa: CASTSGYTQYF
CDR3nt: TGTGCCAGCACATCGGGGTATACGCAGTATTTT

v_gene: TRBV13
d_gene: TRBD1
j_gene: TRBJ1-1
abundance: -
CDR3aa: CASSFGQGGTTEAFF
CDR3nt: TGTGCCAGCAGCTTCGGACAGGGCGGCACCACTGAAGCTTTCTTT

v_gene: TRBV27
d_gene: TRBD2
j_gene: TRBJ2-3
abundance: -
CDR3aa: CASSLRGTSGSHGQYF
CDR3nt: TGTGCCAGCAGTTTAAGGGGGACTAGCGGATCCCACGGGCAGTATTTT

v_gene: TRBV5-1
d_gene: TRBD2
j_gene: TRBJ2-3
abundance: once
CDR3aa: CASSVPRGLTDTQYF
CDR3nt: TGCGCCAGCAGCGTACCTCGGGGACTAACAGATACGCAGTATTTT

v_gene: TRBV12-5
d_gene: -
j_gene: TRBJ1-5
abundance: -
CDR3aa: CASGRDSLGAQHF
CDR3nt: TGTGCTAGTGGCCGGGACTCTTTGGGTGCCCAGCATTTT

v_gene: TRBV28
d_gene: TRBD1
j_gene: TRBJ1-3
abundance: -
CDR3aa: CASSPGQLMGTIYF
CDR3nt: TGTGCCAGCAGTCCGGGACAGCTGATGGGGACCATATATTTT

v_gene: TRBV24-1
d_gene: -
j_gene: TRBJ2-3
abundance: -
CDR3aa: CATSDLASTDTQYF
CDR3nt: TGTGCCACCAGTGACCTGGCCAGCACAGATACGCAGTATTTT

v_gene: TRBV7-3
d_gene: TRBD2
j_gene: TRBJ2-1
abundance: -
CDR3aa: CASSLDSGGYNEQFF
CDR3nt: TGTGCCAGCAGCTTAGATAGCGGGGGGTACAATGAGCAGTTCTTC

v_gene: TRBV19
d_gene: TRBD1
j_gene: TRBJ1-4
abundance: once
CDR3aa: CASSIALRGPGEKLFF
CDR3nt: TGTGCCAGTAGTATAGCCCTAAGGGGGCCGGGGGAAAAACTGTTTTTT

v_gene: TRBV28
d_gene: -
j_gene: TRBJ1-2
abundance: -
CDR3aa: CASSSMDSAYTF
CDR3nt: TGTGCCAGCAGTTCAATGGACAGCGCCTACACCTTC

v_gene: TRBV7-8
d_gene: -
j_gene: TRBJ2-7
abundance: -
CDR3aa: CASSLRGRNEQYF
CDR3nt: TGTGCCAGCAGCTTAAGAGGGAGGAACGAGCAGTACTTC

v_gene: TRBV19
d_gene: TRBD1
j_gene: TRBJ1-2
abundance: -
CDR3aa: CASSIDPDRSYGYTF
CDR3nt: TGTGCCAGTAGTATAGACCCGGACAGGAGCTATGGCTACACCTTC

v_gene: TRBV29-1
d_gene: -
j_gene: TRBJ1-1
abundance: -
CDR3aa: CSALTHRETEAFF
CDR3nt: TGCAGCGCCCTGACCCACCGGGAGACTGAAGCTTTCTTT

v_gene: TRBV5-1
d_gene: -
j_gene: TRBJ1-1
abundance: -
CDR3aa: CASSLGTANTEAFF
CDR3nt: TGCGCCAGCAGCTTGGGGACAGCGAACACTGAAGCTTTCTTT